This TCR beta chain derives from a study of CD8+CD57+ T cells in acquired aplastic anemia. The study, taken as a whole, reports: Patients and controls had in common around 29 CD8+ CDR3 sequences.

Genomic DNA, serving as template, underwent TCR beta VDJ and CDR3 profiling. TCRdb re-analysed the reads in MiXCR, keeping a single row per CDR3 protein. The sample consists of roughly 160,000 distinct CDR3 sequences, 47% of them appearing once. All sequencing subjects had displayed CD8+CD57+ cell expansion on flow cytometry. Germline V gives CDR1 SNHLY, CDR2 FYNNEI. The CDR3 has 15 residues. Comments on this clonotype: Its matching antigen is unknown. Given a much more abundant clone one base away, this may be a read error.

The rearrangement links TRBV2 to TRBJ1-6; D is unresolved. Material for sequencing was sorted CD4+, CD8+, or CD8+CD57+ T cells (not recorded which) from PBMCs. The sequence derives from a human donor with aplastic anemia. CDR3 bases: TGTGCCGGCAGTTTTAGTCGCTCAAATAATTCACCCCTCCACTTT. As protein: CAGSFSRSNNSPLHF.